The 18 T cell receptor beta chains below all came from one sample that was sequenced in a study of blood T cell repertoires in COVID-19. Sequencing used immunoSEQ multiplex PCR; TCRdb keeps in-frame clones, though not all of them. This sample carries 250,000 to 300,000 clones, 88% of them seen once, and the ten largest clones take 2% to 2.5%. Sample: PBMCs or T cells enriched from blood (not recorded which). The origin of the receptors is a woman aged 60-70 years in a cohort exposed to, infected with or recovered from COVID-19 (not recorded which).

The chain joins TRBV29-1 to TRBJ2-4, with TRBD1 as a possible D gene (7 bases). Germline V gives CDR1 SQVTM, CDR2 ANQGSEA. This CDR3 comprises 13 residues. V lost 5 bases and J 7 bases, leaving 15 bases between the germline ends. The DNA for the CDR3 is TGCAGCGTTTTACTGACAGGGAGGAACATTCAGTACTTC. This encodes CSVLLTGRNIQYF.

The V gene is TRBV29-1, the J gene TRBJ1-1, with D tentatively TRBD1 (6 bases). The CDR3 spans 12 residues. V was cut by 6 bases and J by 4 bases, with 12 bases left in between. Germline V gives CDR1 SQVTM, CDR2 ANQGSEA. In nucleotides, the CDR3 is TGCAGCGTCGGACAGAGGGGCACTGAAGCTTTCTTT. It encodes CSVGQRGTEAFF.

The chain joins TRBV27 to TRBJ1-5, with D unresolved. The V end lost 7 bases, the J end lost 0 bases, and 10 bases lay between the germline ends. The CDR3 runs to 14 residues. Germline V CDR1 and CDR2: MNHEY, SMNVEV (reference sequence). CDR3 region: CASTRAGSNQPQHF. Written as DNA, the CDR3 is TGTGCCAGCACCCGAGCGGGTAGCAATCAGCCCCAGCATTTT.

The rearrangement links TRBV6-2 or TRBV6-3 to TRBJ1-6, with 7 bases matching TRBD1. V was clipped by 1 base and J by 8 bases; unmatched bases: 5. The V gene's germline CDR1 is MNHEY and CDR2 SVGEGT. This CDR3 spans 15 amino acids. The CDR3 region is CASSYLGTEYSPLHF. The CDR3 bases are TGTGCCAGCAGTTACTTAGGGACAGAATATTCACCCCTCCACTTT.

This clone was detected only a few times. This rearrangement joins TRBV6-4 to TRBJ2-3; TRBD2 might be the D (5 bases). V lost 3 bases, J lost 1 base, and 11 bases lay in between. The germline V gene has CDR1 MRHNA and CDR2 SNTAGT. This CDR3 is 15 amino acids long. The CDR3 reads CASSEAAAGTDTQYF. The CDR3, as DNA: TGTGCCAGCAGTGAGGCTGCAGCGGGCACAGATACGCAGTATTTT.

The chain carries TRBV27 and TRBJ2-7; 11 nucleotides agree with TRBD1. Per germline, CDR1 MNHEY and CDR2 SMNVEV (reference sequence). This CDR3 is built from 16 residues. V gave up 6 bases and J gave up 0 bases; unmatched junction bases: 7. DNA of the CDR3: TGTGCCAGCAGCCGAGTTGGGACAGGGGGCTCCTACGAGCAGTACTTC. Its translation: CASSRVGTGGSYEQYF.

The chain links TRBV27 to TRBJ2-7; D uncertain. This CDR3 comprises 15 residues. The V gene's germline CDR1 is MNHEY and CDR2 SMNVEV (reference sequence). Trimming shortened V by 4 bases and J by 4 bases, and 17 bases separated the two germline ends. The CDR3 region is CASSSPLRGGYEQYF. CDR3 bases: TGTGCCAGCAGTTCACCTTTGAGAGGCGGATACGAGCAGTACTTC.

This clone has more than one count but fewer than ten. In nucleotides, the CDR3 is TGTGCCAGCAGCACCGACAGGGCATCTGGAAACACCATATATTTT. This translates into CASSTDRASGNTIYF. This chain joins TRBV27 and TRBJ1-3, with 7 positions matching TRBD1. Germline V gene lookup returns CDR1 MNHEY and CDR2 SMNVEV (reference sequence). V lost 6 bases and J lost 1; bases outside the gene matches: 6. This CDR3 has 15 amino acids.

This chain links TRBV6-2 or TRBV6-3 with TRBJ2-7; TRBD2 matches 7 bases. V dropped 0 bases and J dropped 3; count of bases not matched to a gene: 5. Germline V gene data show CDR1 as MNHEY and CDR2 as SVGEGT. The CDR3 length is 15 residues. In nucleotides, the CDR3 is TGTGCCAGCAGTTACTCGGGAGGGAGAGGCTACGAGCAGTACTTC. Translation: CASSYSGGRGYEQYF.

In this sample, this clone turned up once. V usage is TRBV5-8 and J usage is TRBJ2-2, with D possibly matching TRBD1 (6 bases). V gave up 3 bases and J gave up 2 bases, with 11 bases separating them. Germline CDR1 reads SGHTS; CDR2 reads YDEGEE. This CDR3 comprises 15 residues. The CDR3, as DNA: TGTGCCAGCAGCTCTCGGACAGTTAACACCGGGGAGCTGTTTTTT. It codes for CASSSRTVNTGELFF.

This clone was recorded only once. This chain links TRBV9 with TRBJ1-3; unclear D gene. Between the trimmed V and J ends, which lost 4 bases and 4 bases, there was a span of 15 bases. Germline V gives CDR1 SGDLS, CDR2 YYNGEE. This CDR3 has 15 amino acids. Here the CDR3 reads CASSLVPGRGNTIYF. CDR3 nucleotides: TGTGCCAGCAGCTTAGTACCGGGGAGAGGAAACACCATATATTTT.

The V call is TRBV28, the J call TRBJ2-7; D perhaps matches TRBD2 (6 bases). Germline values: CDR1 MDHEN, CDR2 SYDVKM. The CDR3 has 13 amino acids. The CDR3 region has the DNA TGTGCTGCAGGCACGCGGGGTCTCGGTGAGCAGTACTTC. It specifies CAAGTRGLGEQYF.

The chain uses TRBV28 and TRBJ2-1; possibly TRBD2 for D (6 bases). Trimming removed 10 bases at V and 13 bases at J, with 29 bases between. This CDR3 comprises 15 residues. Germline V gene data show CDR1 as MDHEN and CDR2 as SYDVKM. The CDR3, as DNA: TGTGCCACCCGATTGCGGAAAATCCCGACTAGTATTCAGTTCTTC. This translates into CATRLRKIPTSIQFF.

The chain carries TRBV30 and TRBJ2-7; 9 positions agree with TRBD2. Germline values: CDR1 GTSNPN, CDR2 SVGIG (reference sequence). The CDR3 consists of 15 residues. Unmatched junction bases numbered 7, after V lost 0 bases and J lost 4 bases. The chain's CDR3 is CAWSVRLAGSYEQYF. In nucleotides, the CDR3 is TGTGCCTGGAGTGTACGGCTAGCGGGATCATACGAGCAGTACTTC. The variable domain in full, completed from reference TRBV30 and TRBJ2-7, reads SQTIHQWPATLVQPVGSPLSLECTVEGTSNPNLYWYRQAAGRGLQLLFYSVGIGQISSEVPQNLSASRPQDRQFILSSKKLLLSDSGFYLCAWSVRLAGSYEQYFGPGTRLTVT.

This chain connects TRBV19 to TRBJ1-2; 8 bases are shared with TRBD1. The germline gives CDR1 LNHDA, CDR2 SQIVND (reference sequence). The CDR3 runs 14 residues. With 3 bases clipped from V and 5 bases from J, the junction kept 5 bases outside the gene matches. CDR3 in amino acids: CASSMKQGAYGYTF. In DNA, the CDR3 is TGTGCCAGTAGTATGAAGCAGGGGGCTTATGGCTACACCTTC.

This clone was seen only once. This chain joins TRBV7-6 and TRBJ2-7, with D perhaps matching TRBD1 (6 bases). This CDR3 has 14 residues. Trimming took 1 base from V and 5 from J, leaving 12 bases between them. Germline-derived CDR1 and CDR2 are SGHVS and FNYEAQ. CDR3 sequence reads: CASSLDRVDNEQYF. CDR3 bases: TGTGCCAGCAGCTTAGACAGGGTTGATAACGAGCAGTACTTC.

V gene TRBV19 combines with J gene TRBJ1-5; possibly TRBD1 for D (5 bases). V was cut by 6 bases and J by 2 bases, with 17 bases left in between. The CDR3 loop spans 16 amino acids. The V gene's germline CDR1 is LNHDA and CDR2 SQIVND (reference sequence). In DNA, the CDR3 is TGTGCCAGTAGCCCTGACAGCGAGAGGCGCAATCAGCCCCAGCATTTT. Its translation is CASSPDSERRNQPQHF. Supplemented by reference TRBV19 and TRBJ1-5, the full variable domain reads DGGITQSPKYLFRKEGQNVTLSCEQNLNHDAMYWYRQDPGQGLRLIYYSQIVNDFQKGDIAEGYSVSREKKESFPLTVTSAQKNPTAFYLCASSPDSERRNQPQHFGDGTRLSIL.

This chain links TRBV24-1 with TRBJ2-7, with a possible D match to TRBD2 (6 bases). Germline CDR1 is KGHDR and CDR2 is SFDVKD. The CDR3 extends over 13 amino acids. The ends were cut back, 1 base at V and 6 bases at J, with 9 bases in the middle. The CDR3 loop is CATSDFSGSEQYF. The CDR3 DNA reads TGTGCCACCAGTGATTTCTCCGGGAGCGAGCAGTACTTC.